The clone carrying this T cell receptor (beta chain) showed up many times. Germline lookup yields CDR1 MGHRA and CDR2 YSYEKL. This CDR3 has 17 amino acids. The V and J ends lost 0 bases and 1 base, in that order; junction bases with no gene match: 4. Alpha- and beta-chain coverage of first-strand cDNA came from TRAV- and TRBV-specific primers. TCR amplification involved 15 to 20 PCR cycles with a constant-region primer and V-primer adapter. In vitro transcription served to amplify the isolated mRNA. TCRdb reanalysed the reads using MiXCR and keeps one entry per CDR3 protein. The table has 65,000 to 95,000 distinct CDR3 sequences, 18% seen once. Time point specified: before trial treatment. The presence of advanced solid tumors lacking tumor-infiltrating lymphocytes characterized eligible patients. This entry is derived from a study of low-dose radiotherapy and immunotherapy resistance in tumors. About the study: A dose of 1 Gy per fraction every two weeks went to Cohort 2, totaling 13 Gy over 26 weeks.

Material: PBMCs, obtained before treatment. This chain joins TRBV4-1 and TRBJ2-5; 11 nucleotides agree with TRBD2. This receptor was identified in a male donor with prostate cancer. The CDR3 region is CASSQDFTSGGQETQYF. CDR3 nucleotide sequence: TGCGCCAGCAGCCAAGATTTCACTAGCGGGGGCCAAGAGACCCAGTACTTC.